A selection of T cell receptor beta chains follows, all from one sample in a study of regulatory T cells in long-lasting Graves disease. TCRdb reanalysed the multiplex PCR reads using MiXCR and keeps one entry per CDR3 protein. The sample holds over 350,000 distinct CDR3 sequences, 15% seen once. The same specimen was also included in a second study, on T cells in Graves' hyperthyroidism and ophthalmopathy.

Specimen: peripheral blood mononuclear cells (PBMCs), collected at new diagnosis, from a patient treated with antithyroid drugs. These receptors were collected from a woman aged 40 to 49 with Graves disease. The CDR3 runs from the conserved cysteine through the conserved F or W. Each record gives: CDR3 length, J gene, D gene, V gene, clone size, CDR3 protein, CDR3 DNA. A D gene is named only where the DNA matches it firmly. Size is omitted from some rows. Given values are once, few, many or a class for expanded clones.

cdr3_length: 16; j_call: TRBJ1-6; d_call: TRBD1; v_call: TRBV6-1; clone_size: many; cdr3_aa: CASHPRTGSGISPLHF; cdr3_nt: TGTGCCAGCCACCCCCGGACAGGGTCTGGTATATCACCCCTCCACTTT
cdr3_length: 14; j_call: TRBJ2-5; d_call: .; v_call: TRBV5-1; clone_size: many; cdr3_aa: CASSLAGSGETQYF; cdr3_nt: TGTGCCAGCAGCTTAGCCGGGAGCGGCGAGACCCAGTACTTC
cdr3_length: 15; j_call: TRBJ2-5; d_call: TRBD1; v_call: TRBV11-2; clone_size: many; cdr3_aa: CASSPGVAGGETQYF; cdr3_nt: TGTGCCAGCAGCCCGGGCGTGGCAGGGGGAGAGACCCAGTACTTC
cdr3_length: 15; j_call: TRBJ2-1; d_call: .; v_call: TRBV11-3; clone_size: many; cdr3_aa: CASSPRVPEDNEQFF; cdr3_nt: TGTGCCAGCAGCCCGAGAGTCCCAGAAGACAATGAGCAGTTCTTC
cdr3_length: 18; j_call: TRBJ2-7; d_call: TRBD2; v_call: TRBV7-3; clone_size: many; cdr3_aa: CASSLKGLAGGPGWEQYF; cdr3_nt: TGTGCCAGCAGCTTAAAGGGACTAGCGGGAGGGCCTGGATGGGAGCAGTACTTC
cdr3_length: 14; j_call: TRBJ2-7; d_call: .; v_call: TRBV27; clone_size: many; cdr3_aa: CASSLSAGTYEQYF; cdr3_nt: TGTGCCAGCAGTTTATCTGCAGGGACCTACGAGCAGTACTTC
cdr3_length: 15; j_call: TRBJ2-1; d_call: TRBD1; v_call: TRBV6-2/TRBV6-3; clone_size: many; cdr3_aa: CASSEGQGVFHEQFF; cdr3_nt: TGTGCCAGCAGTGAAGGACAGGGTGTCTTTCATGAGCAGTTCTTC
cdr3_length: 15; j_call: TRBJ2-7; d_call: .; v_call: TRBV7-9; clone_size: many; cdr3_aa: CASSPENRVYYEQYF; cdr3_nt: TGTGCCAGCAGCCCCGAAAACAGGGTTTACTACGAGCAGTACTTC
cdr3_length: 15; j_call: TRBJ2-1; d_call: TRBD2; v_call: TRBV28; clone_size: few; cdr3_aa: CASSLMGGAGNEQFF; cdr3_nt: TGTGCCAGCAGTTTAATGGGAGGGGCGGGCAATGAGCAGTTCTTC
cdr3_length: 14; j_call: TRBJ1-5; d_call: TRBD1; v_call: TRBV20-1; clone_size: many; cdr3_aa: CSARGGQTNQPQHF; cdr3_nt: TGCAGTGCTAGAGGGGGACAGACAAATCAGCCCCAGCATTTT
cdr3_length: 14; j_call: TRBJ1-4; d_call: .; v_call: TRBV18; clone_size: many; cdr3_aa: CASSKTGMAEKLFF; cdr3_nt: TGTGCCAGCTCAAAAACAGGGATGGCTGAAAAACTGTTTTTT
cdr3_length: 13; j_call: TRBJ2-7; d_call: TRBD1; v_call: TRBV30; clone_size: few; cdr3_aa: CAYMGQGSYEQYF; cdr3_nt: TGTGCCTACATGGGACAGGGGAGTTACGAGCAGTACTTC
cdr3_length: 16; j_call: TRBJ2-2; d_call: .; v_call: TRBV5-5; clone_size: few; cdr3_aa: CASSFEPLEATGELFF; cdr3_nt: TGTGCCAGCAGCTTTGAGCCACTCGAGGCCACCGGGGAGCTGTTTTTT
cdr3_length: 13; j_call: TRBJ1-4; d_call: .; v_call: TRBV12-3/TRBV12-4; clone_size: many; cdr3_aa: CASSYSLNEKLFF; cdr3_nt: TGTGCCAGCAGTTACAGTCTTAATGAAAAACTGTTTTTT
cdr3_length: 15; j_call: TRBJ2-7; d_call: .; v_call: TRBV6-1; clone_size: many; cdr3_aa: CASSPGSRLSYEQYF; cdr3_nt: TGTGCCAGCAGTCCCGGGAGTAGGCTCTCCTACGAGCAGTACTTC
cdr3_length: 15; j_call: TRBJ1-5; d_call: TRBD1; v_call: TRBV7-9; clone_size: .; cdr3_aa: CASSLAGTGLMPQHF; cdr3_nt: TGTGCCAGCAGCTTAGCCGGGACAGGGTTAATGCCCCAGCATTTT
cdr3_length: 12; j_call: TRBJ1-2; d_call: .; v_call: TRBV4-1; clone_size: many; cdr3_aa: CASSQGTAEITF; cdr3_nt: TGCGCCAGCAGCCAAGGGACAGCTGAGATCACCTTC
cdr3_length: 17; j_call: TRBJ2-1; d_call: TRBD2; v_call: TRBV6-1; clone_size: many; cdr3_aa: CASSGMGREGSYNEQFF; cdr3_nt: TGTGCCAGCAGTGGAATGGGGCGGGAGGGATCCTACAATGAGCAGTTCTTC
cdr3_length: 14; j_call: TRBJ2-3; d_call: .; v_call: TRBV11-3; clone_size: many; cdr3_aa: CASSTRGPGDTQYF; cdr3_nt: TGTGCCAGCAGCACCCGGGGGCCCGGAGATACGCAGTATTTT
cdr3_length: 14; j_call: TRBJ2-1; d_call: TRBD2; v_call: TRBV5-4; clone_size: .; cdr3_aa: CASSGSGSRNEQFF; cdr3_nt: TGTGCCAGCAGCGGAAGCGGGAGTCGGAATGAGCAGTTCTTC
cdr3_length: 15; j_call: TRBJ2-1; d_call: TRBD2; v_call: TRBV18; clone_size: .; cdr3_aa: CASSPPLAGKGEQFF; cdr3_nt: TGTGCCAGCTCACCACCACTAGCGGGAAAGGGTGAGCAGTTCTTC
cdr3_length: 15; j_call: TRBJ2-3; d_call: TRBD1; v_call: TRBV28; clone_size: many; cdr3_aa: CASSLGTGNTDTQYF; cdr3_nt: TGTGCCAGCAGTTTAGGGACAGGGAACACAGATACGCAGTATTTT
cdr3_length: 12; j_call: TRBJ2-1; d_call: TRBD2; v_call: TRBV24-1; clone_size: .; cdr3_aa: CATSELAGTQFF; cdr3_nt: TGTGCCACCAGTGAACTAGCGGGGACGCAGTTCTTC
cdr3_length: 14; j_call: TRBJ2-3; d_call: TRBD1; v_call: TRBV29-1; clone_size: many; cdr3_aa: CSGTGGEGTDTQYF; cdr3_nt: TGCAGCGGGACAGGGGGAGAGGGCACAGATACGCAGTATTTT
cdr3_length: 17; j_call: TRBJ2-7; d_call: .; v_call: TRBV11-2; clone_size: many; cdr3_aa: CASSFGGKEGLYFEQYF; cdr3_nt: TGTGCCAGCAGCTTCGGGGGTAAAGAGGGGCTTTATTTCGAGCAGTACTTC
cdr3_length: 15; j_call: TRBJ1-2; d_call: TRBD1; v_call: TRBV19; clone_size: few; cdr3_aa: CASSIIDNRGDGYTF; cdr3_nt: TGTGCCAGTAGTATAATCGACAACAGGGGTGATGGCTACACCTTC
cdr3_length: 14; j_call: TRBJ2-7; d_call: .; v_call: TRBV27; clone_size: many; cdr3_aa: CASSSRAEMYEQYF; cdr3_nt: TGTGCCAGCAGTTCCAGGGCCGAAATGTACGAGCAGTACTTC
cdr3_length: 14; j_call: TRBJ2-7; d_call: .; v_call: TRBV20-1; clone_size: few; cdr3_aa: CSASPPGTPYEQYF; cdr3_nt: TGCAGTGCTAGCCCCCCCGGGACACCCTACGAGCAGTACTTC
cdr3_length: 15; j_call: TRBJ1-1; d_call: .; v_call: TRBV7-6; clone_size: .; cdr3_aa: CASSLSGAGNTEAFF; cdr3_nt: TGTGCCAGCAGCTTATCAGGGGCAGGGAACACTGAAGCTTTCTTT
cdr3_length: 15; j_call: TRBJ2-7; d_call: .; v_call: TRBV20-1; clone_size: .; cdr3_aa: CSATQVRSTAYEQYF; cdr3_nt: TGCAGTGCTACTCAAGTCCGGTCGACCGCCTACGAGCAGTACTTC
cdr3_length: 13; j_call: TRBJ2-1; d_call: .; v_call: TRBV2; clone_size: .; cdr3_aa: CASSLGLAGVQFF; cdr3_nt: TGTGCCAGCAGCTTGGGACTCGCCGGTGTGCAGTTCTTC
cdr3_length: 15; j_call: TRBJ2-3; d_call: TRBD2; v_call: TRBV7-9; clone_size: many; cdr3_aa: CASSPVAGLTDTQYF; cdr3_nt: TGTGCCAGCAGCCCAGTAGCGGGTCTCACAGATACGCAGTATTTT
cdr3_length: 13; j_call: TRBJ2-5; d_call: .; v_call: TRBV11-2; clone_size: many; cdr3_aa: CASSLDVTGTQYF; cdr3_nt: TGTGCCAGCAGCTTAGACGTCACAGGGACCCAGTACTTC
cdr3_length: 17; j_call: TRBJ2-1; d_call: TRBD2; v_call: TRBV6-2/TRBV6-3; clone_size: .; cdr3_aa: CASSQGLAGGPRNEQFF; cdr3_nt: TGTGCCAGCAGTCAGGGACTAGCGGGAGGGCCTAGGAATGAGCAGTTCTTC
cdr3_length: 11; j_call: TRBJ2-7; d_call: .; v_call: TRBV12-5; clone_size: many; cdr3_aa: CASGTNYEQYF; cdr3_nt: TGTGCTAGTGGGACAAACTACGAGCAGTACTTC
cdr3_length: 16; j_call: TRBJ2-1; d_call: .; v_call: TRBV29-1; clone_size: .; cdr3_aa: CSVLTNSRSSYNEQFF; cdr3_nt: TGCAGCGTTCTAACTAATAGCAGGAGCTCCTACAATGAGCAGTTCTTC
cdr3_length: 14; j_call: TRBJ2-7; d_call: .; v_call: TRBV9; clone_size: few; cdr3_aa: CASSVGRQGDEQYF; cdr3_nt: TGTGCCAGCAGCGTAGGCCGCCAGGGAGACGAGCAGTACTTC
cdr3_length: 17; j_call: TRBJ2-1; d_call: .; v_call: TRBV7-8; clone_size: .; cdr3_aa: CASSSGAGSSSYNEQFF; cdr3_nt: TGTGCCAGCAGCTCGGGGGCTGGGTCGAGCTCCTACAATGAGCAGTTCTTC
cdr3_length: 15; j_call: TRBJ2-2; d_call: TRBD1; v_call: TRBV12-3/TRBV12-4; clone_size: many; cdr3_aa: CASSFGQGISGELFF; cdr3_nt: TGTGCCAGCAGCTTCGGACAGGGGATCTCCGGGGAGCTGTTTTTT
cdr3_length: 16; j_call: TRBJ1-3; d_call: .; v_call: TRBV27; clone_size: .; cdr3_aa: CASSPSGGGPGNTIYF; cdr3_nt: TGTGCCAGCAGTCCTTCAGGCGGGGGGCCTGGAAACACCATATATTTT
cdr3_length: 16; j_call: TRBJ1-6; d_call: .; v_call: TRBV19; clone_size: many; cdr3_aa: CASSGEISSYNSPLHF; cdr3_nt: TGTGCCAGTAGCGGCGAAATCAGTTCCTATAATTCACCCCTCCACTTT
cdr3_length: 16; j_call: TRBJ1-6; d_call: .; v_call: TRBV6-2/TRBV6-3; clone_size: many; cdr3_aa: CASSYEATANNSPLHF; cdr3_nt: TGTGCCAGCAGTTACGAGGCGACAGCCAATAATTCACCCCTCCACTTT
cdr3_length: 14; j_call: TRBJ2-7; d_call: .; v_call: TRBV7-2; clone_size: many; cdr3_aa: CASSSGSGYYEQYF; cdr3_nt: TGTGCCAGCAGCTCAGGCTCCGGGTACTACGAGCAGTACTTC
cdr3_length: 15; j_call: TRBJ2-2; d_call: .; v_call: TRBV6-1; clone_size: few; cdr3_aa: CASSLQGRGSGELFF; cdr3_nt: TGTGCCAGCAGTCTACAGGGCCGGGGGTCCGGGGAGCTGTTTTTT
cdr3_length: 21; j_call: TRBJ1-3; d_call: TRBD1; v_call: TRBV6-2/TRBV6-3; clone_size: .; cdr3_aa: CASSYVGPTGANKPSGNTIYF; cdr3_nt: TGTGCCAGCAGCTACGTTGGGCCCACAGGGGCCAACAAACCCTCTGGAAACACCATATATTTT
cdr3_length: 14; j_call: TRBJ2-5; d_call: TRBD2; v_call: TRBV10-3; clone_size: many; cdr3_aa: CAISPTSGEETQYF; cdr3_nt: TGTGCCATCTCCCCGACTAGCGGCGAAGAGACCCAGTACTTC
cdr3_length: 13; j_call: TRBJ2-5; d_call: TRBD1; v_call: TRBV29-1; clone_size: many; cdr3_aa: CSVEQGFQETQYF; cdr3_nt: TGCAGCGTAGAACAGGGGTTCCAAGAGACCCAGTACTTC
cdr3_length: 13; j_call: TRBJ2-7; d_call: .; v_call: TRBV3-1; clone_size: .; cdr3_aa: CASSLGGPNEQYF; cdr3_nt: TGTGCCAGCAGCTTAGGAGGGCCCAACGAGCAGTACTTC
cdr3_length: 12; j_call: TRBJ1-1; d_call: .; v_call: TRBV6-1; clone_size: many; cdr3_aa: CAGGPKNTEAFF; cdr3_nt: TGTGCCGGGGGACCGAAGAACACTGAAGCTTTCTTT
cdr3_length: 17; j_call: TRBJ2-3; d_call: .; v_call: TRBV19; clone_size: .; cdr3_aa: CASSASTRVRNTDTQYF; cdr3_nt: TGTGCCAGTAGTGCCTCGACCAGGGTGCGGAACACAGATACGCAGTATTTT
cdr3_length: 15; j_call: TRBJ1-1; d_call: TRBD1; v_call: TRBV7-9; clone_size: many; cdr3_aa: CASSLHRTGNTEAFF; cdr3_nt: TGTGCCAGCAGCTTACACAGGACAGGGAACACTGAAGCTTTCTTT
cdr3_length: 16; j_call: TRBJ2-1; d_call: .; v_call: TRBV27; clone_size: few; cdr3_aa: CASSPTDLSSYNEQFF; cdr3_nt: TGTGCCAGCAGCCCGACCGACTTGAGCTCCTACAATGAGCAGTTCTTC
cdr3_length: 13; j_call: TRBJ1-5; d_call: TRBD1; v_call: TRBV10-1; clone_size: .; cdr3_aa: CASAEGAGQPQHF; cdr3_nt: TGCGCCAGCGCCGAGGGGGCCGGTCAGCCCCAGCATTTT
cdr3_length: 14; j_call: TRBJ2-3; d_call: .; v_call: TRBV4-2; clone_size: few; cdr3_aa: CASSQETYTDTQYF; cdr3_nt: TGTGCCAGCAGCCAAGAAACCTACACAGATACGCAGTATTTT
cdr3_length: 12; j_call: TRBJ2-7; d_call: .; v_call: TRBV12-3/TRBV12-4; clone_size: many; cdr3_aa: CASSPGQYEQYF; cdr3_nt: TGTGCCAGCAGTCCCGGACAGTACGAGCAGTACTTC